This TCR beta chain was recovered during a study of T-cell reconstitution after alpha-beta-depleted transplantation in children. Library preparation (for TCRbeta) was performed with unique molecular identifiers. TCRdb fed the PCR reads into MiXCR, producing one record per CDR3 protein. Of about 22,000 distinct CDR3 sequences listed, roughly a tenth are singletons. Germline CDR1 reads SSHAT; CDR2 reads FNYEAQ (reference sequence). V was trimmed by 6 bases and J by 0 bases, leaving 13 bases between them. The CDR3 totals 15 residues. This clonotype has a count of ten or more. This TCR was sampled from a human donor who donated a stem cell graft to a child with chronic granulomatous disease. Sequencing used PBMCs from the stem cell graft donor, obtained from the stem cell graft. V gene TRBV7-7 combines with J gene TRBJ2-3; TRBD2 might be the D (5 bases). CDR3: CASSKTGISTDTQYF. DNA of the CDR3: TGTGCCAGCAGTAAGACCGGGATTAGCACAGATACGCAGTATTTT.